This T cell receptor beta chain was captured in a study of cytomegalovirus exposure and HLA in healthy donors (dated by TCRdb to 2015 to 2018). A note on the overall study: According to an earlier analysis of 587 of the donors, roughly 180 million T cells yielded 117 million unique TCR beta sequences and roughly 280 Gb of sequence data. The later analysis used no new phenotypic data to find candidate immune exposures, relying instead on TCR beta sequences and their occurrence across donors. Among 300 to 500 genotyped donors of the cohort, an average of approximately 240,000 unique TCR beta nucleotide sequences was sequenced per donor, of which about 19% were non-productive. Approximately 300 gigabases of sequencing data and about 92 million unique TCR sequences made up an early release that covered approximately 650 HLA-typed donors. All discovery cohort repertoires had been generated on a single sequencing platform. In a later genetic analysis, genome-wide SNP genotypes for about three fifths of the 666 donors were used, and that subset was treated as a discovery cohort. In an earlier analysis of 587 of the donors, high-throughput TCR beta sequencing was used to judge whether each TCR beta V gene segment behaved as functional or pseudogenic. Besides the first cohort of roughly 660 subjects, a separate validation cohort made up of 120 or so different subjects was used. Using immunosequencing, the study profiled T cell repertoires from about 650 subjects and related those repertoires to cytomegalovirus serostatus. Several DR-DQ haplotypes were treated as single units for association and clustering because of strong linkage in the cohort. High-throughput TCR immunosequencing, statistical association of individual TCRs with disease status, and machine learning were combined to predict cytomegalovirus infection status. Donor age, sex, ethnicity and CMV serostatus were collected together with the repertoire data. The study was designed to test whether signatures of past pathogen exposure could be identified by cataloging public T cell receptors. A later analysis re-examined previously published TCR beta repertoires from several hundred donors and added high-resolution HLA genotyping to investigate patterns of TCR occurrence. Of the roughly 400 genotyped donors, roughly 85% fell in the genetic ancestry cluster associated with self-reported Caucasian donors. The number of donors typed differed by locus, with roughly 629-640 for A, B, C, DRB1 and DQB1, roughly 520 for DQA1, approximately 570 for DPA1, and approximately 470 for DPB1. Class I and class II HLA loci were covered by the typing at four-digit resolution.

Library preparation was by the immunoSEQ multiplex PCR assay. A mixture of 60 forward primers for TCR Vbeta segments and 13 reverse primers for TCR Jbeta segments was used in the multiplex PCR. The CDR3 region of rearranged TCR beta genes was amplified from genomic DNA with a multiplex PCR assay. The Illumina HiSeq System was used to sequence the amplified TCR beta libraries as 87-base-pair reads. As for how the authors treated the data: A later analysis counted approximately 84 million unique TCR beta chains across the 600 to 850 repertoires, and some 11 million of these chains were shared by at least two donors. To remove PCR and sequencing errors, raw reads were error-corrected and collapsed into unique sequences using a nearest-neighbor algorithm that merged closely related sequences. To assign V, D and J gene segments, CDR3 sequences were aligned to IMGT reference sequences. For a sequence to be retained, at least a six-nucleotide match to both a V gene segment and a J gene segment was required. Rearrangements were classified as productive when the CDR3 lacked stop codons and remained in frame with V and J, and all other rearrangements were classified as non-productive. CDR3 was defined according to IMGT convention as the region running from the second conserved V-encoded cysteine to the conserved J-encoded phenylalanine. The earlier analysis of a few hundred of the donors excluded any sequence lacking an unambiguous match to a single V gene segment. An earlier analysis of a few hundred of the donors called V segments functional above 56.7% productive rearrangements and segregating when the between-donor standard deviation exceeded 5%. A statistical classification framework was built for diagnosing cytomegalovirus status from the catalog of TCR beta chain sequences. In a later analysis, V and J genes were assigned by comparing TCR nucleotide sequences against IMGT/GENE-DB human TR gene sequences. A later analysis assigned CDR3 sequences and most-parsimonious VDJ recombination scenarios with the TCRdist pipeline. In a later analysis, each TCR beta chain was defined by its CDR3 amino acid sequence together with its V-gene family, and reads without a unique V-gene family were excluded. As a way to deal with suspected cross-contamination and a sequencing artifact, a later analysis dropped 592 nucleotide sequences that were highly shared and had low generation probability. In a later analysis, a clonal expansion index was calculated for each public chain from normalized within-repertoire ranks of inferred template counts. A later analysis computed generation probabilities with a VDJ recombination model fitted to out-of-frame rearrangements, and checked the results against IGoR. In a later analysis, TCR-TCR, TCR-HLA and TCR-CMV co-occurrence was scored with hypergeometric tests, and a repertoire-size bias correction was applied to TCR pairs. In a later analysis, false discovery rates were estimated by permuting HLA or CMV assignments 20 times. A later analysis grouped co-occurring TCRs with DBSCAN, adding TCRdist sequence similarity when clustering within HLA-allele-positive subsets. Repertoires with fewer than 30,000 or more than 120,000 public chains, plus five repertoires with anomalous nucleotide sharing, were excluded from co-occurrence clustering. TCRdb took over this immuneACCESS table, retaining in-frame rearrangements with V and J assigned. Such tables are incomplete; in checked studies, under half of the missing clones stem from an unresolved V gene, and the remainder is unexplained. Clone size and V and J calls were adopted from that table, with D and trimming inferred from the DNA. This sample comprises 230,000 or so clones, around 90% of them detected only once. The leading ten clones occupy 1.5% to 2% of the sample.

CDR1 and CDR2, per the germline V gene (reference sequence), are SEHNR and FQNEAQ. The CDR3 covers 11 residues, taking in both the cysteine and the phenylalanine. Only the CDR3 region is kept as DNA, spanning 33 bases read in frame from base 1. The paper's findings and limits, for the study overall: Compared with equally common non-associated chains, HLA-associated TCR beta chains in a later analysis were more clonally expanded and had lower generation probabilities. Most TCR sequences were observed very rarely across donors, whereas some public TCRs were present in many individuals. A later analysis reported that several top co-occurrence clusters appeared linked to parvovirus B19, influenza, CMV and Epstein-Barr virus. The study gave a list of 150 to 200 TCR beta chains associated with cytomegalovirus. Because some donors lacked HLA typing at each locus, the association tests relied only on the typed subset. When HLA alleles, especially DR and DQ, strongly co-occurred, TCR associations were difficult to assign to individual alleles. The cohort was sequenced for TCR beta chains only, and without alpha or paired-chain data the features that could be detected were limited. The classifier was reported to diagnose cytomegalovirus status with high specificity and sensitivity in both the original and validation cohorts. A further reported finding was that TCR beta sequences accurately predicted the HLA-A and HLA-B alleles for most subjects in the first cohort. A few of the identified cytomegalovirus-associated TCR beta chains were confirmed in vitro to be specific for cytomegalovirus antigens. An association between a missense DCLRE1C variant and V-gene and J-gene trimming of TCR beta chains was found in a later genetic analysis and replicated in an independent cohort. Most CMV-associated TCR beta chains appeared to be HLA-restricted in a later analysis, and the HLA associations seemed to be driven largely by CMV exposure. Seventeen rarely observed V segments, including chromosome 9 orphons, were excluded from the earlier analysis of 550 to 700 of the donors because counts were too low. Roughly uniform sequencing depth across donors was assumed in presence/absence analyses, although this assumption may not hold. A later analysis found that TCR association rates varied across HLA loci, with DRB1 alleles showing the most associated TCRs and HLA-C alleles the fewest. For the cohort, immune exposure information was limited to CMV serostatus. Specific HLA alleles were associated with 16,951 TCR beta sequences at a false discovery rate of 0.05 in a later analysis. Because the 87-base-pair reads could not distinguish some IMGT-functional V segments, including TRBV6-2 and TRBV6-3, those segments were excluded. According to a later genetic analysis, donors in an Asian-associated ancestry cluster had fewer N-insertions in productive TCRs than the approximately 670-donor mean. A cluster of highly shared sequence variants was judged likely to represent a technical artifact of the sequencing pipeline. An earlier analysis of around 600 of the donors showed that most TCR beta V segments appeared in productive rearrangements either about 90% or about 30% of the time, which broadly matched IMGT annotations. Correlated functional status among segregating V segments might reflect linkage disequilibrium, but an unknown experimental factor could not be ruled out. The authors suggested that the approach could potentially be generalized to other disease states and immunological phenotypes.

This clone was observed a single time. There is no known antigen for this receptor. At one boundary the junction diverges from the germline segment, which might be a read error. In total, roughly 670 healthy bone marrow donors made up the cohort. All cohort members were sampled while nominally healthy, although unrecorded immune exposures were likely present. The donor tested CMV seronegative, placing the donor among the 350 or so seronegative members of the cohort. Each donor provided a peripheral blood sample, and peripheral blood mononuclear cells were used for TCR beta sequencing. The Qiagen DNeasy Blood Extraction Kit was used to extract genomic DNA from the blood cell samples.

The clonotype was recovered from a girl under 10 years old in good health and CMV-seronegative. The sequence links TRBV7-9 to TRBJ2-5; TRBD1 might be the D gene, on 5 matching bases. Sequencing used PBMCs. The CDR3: CSSSQQVTQYF. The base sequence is TGTTCCAGCAGCCAACAGGTGACCCAGTACTTC.